The sequence of this T cell receptor (beta chain) was determined in a study of identical twins. There are many counts of this clonotype. TCRdb fed the 5' RACE reads into MiXCR, producing one record per CDR3 protein. The sample lists hundreds of thousands of distinct CDR3 sequences; roughly 12% were seen once. V shed 5 bases and J 3 bases; nucleotides not matched to a gene: 6. Germline loops: CDR1 DFQATT, CDR2 SNEGSKA (reference sequence). The CDR3 is 14 amino acids. The same specimen was also included in a second study, on yellow fever vaccine responses in identical twins.

The sequenced sample was PBMCs. The sequence came from a woman under 30 in good health. V gene TRBV20-1 combines with J gene TRBJ2-5; the match to TRBD2 covers 10 bases. CDR3 sequence: CSAFPGTSEETQYF. The CDR3 nucleotides are TGCAGTGCTTTTCCCGGGACTAGCGAAGAGACCCAGTACTTC.